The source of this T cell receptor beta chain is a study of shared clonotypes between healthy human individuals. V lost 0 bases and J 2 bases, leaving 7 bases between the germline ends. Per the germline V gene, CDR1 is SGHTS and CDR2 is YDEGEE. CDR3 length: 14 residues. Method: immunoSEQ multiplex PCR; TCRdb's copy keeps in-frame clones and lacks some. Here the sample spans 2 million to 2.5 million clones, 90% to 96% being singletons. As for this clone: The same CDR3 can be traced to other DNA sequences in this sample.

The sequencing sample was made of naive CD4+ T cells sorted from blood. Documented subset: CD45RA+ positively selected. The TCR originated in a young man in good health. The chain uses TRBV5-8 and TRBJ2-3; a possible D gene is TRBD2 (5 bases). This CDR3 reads CASSLGGYTDTQYF. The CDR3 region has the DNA TGTGCCAGCAGCTTGGGAGGGTACACAGATACGCAGTATTTT.